This T cell receptor (beta chain) was sequenced for a study of blood T cell repertoires in COVID-19. Study-wide context: From the United States, Italy and Spain came samples of acute and convalescent COVID-19. Sample material is recorded as cDNA or gDNA derived from T cells, B-cell-depleted T cells, or PBMCs.

Per the original methods: Estimated nucleated cell counts came from reference gene primer amplification. Repertoires were generated with immunoSEQ multiplex PCR, while TCRdb's copy carries only in-frame clones and drops some. That table gives V, J and clone size, and the DNA gave D and trimming. There are 90,000 to 150,000 clones in the sample; around three quarters occur only once, and approximately 4.2% lies in the top ten. The V gene end was trimmed by 5 bases and the J gene end by 8 bases; junction bases not matched to a gene: 7. CDR3 length equals 16 residues. Germline-derived CDR1 and CDR2 are SGHTA and FQGNSA.

The genes are TRBV7-2 and TRBJ2-1; 15 positions match TRBD2. Specimen: peripheral blood. The source of this sequence is a woman of 80 years or more with acute or convalescent COVID-19. CDR3 in DNA: TGTGCCAGCAGCCCAGGACTAGCGGGGGGGCTGGATGAGCAGTTCTTC. It is translated as CASSPGLAGGLDEQFF.